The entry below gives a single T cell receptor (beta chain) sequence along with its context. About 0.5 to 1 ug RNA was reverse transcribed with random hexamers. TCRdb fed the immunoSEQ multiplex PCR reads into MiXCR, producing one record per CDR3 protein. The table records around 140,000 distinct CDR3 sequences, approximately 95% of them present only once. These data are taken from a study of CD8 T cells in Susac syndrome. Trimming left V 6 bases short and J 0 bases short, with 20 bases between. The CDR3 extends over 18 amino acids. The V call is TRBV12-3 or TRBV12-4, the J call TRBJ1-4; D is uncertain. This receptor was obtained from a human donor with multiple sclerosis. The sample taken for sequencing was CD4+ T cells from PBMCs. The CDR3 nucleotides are TGTGCCAGCAGCCGCGTACTCGGGGTGAAGGCAACTAATGAAAAACTGTTTTTT. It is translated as CASSRVLGVKATNEKLFF.